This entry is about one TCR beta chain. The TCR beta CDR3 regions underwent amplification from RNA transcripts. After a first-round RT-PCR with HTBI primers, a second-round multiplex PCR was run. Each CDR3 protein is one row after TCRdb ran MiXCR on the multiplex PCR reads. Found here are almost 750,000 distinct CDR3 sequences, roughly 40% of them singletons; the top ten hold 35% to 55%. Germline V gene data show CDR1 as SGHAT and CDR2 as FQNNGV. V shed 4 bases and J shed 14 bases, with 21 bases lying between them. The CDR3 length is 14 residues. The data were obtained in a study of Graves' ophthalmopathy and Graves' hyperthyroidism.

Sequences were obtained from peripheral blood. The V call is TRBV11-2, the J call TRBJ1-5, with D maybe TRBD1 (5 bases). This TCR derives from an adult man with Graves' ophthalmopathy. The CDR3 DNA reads TGTGCCAGCAGCTGGGGACTAGCGGGGGGATACGAGCATTTT. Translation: CASSWGLAGGYEHF. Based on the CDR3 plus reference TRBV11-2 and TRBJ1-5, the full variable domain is EAGVAQSPRYKIIEKRQSVAFWCNPISGHATLYWYQQILGQGPKLLIQFQNNGVVDDSQLPKDRFSAERLKGVDSTLKIQPAKLEDSAVYLCASSWGLAGGYEHFGDGTRLSIL.